A single sample gave rise to the 26 T cell receptor beta chains below, sequenced in a study of beta chain features in type 1 diabetes (dated by TCRdb to the late 2010s). Library preparation employed the immunoSEQ multiplex PCR assay. The entire amount of isolated RNA was reverse transcribed using the High Capacity cDNA Reverse Transcription Kit, so the sequenced TCRB transcripts were expressed ones. As stored in TCRdb, this immuneACCESS dataset retains in-frame rearrangements with V and J assigned. A fraction of the clones does not appear; measured against another copy, unresolved V genes explain less than half of the discrepancy, and the remainder lacks a known reason. The sample table records 95,000 to 150,000 clones; roughly 17% of these occur just once. Approximately 2.5% of the sample is taken by the ten largest. Overall study outcomes, separate from this receptor: A moderate but significant shortening of TCRB CDR3 length was observed in type 1 diabetes patients in all four CD4+ subsets.

Antigen specificity for these receptors is unknown. What was sequenced was central memory CD4+ T cells from blood. These receptors originate from a man between 18 and 35 years old with type 1 diabetes.

The chain recombines TRBV5-1 with TRBJ2-7; TRBD1 aligns across 10 bases. J lost 3 bases, V lost 4 bases, and 7 bases had no gene match. CDR1 is SGHRS and CDR2 is YFSETQ in the germline V gene. The CDR3 loop spans 15 amino acids. CDR3 loop: CASSDRDRGNYEQYF. CDR3 nucleotides: TGCGCCAGCAGCGACCGGGACAGGGGTAACTACGAGCAGTACTTC.

This clone showed up just a few times. V is TRBV7-2 and J is TRBJ2-1, with 9 bases matching TRBD2. The ends lost 0 bases at V and 8 bases at J; junction bases unmatched: 8. CDR3 length: 16 amino acids. Germline CDR1 reads SGHTA; CDR2 reads FQGNSA. The CDR3 loop reads CASSLALAGGPYEQFF. DNA of the CDR3: TGTGCCAGCAGCTTAGCGCTGGCGGGAGGGCCCTATGAGCAGTTCTTC.

This clone came up many times. The chain combines TRBV29-1 with TRBJ1-1; TRBD1 matches at 7 bases. The CDR3 totals 12 residues. The V and J ends lost 6 bases and 3 bases, in that order; junction bases with no gene match: 4. CDR1 is SQVTM and CDR2 is ANQGSEA in the germline V gene. CDR3 in amino acids: CSVTGPYTEAFF. The CDR3, as DNA: TGCAGCGTGACAGGGCCTTACACTGAAGCTTTCTTT.

The V call is TRBV6-5, the J call TRBJ2-1; no reliable D call. Between the trimmed V and J ends, which lost 6 bases and 5 bases, there was a span of 11 bases. CDR3 length: 13 residues. Germline CDR1 is MNHEY and CDR2 is SVGAGI. The CDR3 nucleotides are TGTGCCAGCAGCTACACAGTTGACAATGAGCAGTTCTTC. Its protein is CASSYTVDNEQFF.

The V and J genes are TRBV7-9 and TRBJ1-4; 9 nucleotides align to TRBD1. The V gene end was trimmed by 4 bases and the J gene end by 8 bases; junction bases not matched to a gene: 5. CDR1 SEHNR and CDR2 FQNEAQ come from the germline V gene (reference sequence). This CDR3 spans 14 amino acids. The CDR3 region has the DNA TGTGCCAGCAGCTCCACAGGGGGCGTCGAAAAACTGTTTTTT. This translates into CASSSTGGVEKLFF.

The rearrangement uses TRBV4-2 and TRBJ2-7; D uncertain. This CDR3 region has 14 residues. V shed 1 base and J shed 2 bases, with 9 bases lying between them. CDR1 and CDR2 (germline): LGHNA, YNFKEQ. The CDR3 sequence: CASSQVGPPYEQYF. CDR3 coding DNA: TGTGCCAGCAGCCAAGTCGGCCCACCCTACGAGCAGTACTTC.

This clone has only a few counts. The same CDR3 can be traced to other DNA sequences in this sample. This rearrangement joins TRBV11-3 to TRBJ2-5; no clear D. The CDR3 sequence is 11 residues long. Germline loops: CDR1 SGHNT, CDR2 YENEEA. Trimming cost V 1 base and J 5 bases, with 2 bases left between them. CDR3 in DNA: TGTGCCAGCAGCTTAGGGGAGACCCAGTACTTC. The encoded protein is CASSLGETQYF.

This clone was seen a few times. The J gene is TRBJ1-6, the V gene TRBV28; 8 positions match TRBD1. CDR3 length: 15 amino acids. Germline CDR1 MDHEN, CDR2 SYDVKM. The junction had 6 bases not matched to a gene; V was cut back by 4 bases and J by 7 bases. The CDR3 DNA follows: TGTGCCAGCAGTTACCAGGGGGCAGGGAATTCACCCCTCCACTTT. It encodes CASSYQGAGNSPLHF.

The chain uses TRBV2 and TRBJ2-7, with a possible D match to TRBD1 (5 bases). The CDR3 covers 13 residues. Trimming took off 6 bases at V and 6 bases at J, with 15 bases between the two ends. Per the germline V gene, CDR1 is SNHLY and CDR2 is FYNNEI. Here the CDR3 DNA reads TGTGCCAGCAGGGCTCCTGGGGCAAGCGAGCAGTACTTC. Its translation: CASRAPGASEQYF.

About this clone: In the same sample, other DNA sequences code for this CDR3. V is TRBV21-1 and J is TRBJ2-3; the tabulated D call, TRBD2, remains unverified against the DNA. TRBV21-1 is a pseudogene segment. The length of the CDR3 is 11 residues. The CDR3 sequence: CASSTCPTQYF. The DNA of the CDR3 is TGTGCCAGCAGCACTTGTCCCACGCAGTATTTT.

The rearrangement links TRBV27 to TRBJ2-7; TRBD1 matches at 10 bases. Germline V gives CDR1 MNHEY, CDR2 SMNVEV (reference sequence). V lost 4 bases, J lost 5 bases, and 8 bases stayed unmatched. The CDR3 has 15 residues. The CDR3 region is CASSSPGTGDNEQYF. CDR3 in DNA: TGTGCCAGCAGTTCCCCAGGGACAGGGGATAACGAGCAGTACTTC.

The chain is built from TRBV6-6 and TRBJ1-5; 8 bases are a match to TRBD1. In germline, CDR1 is MNHNY, CDR2 SVGAGI (reference sequence). V lost 0 bases, J lost 3 bases, and 4 bases stayed unmatched. The CDR3 is made up of 16 amino acids. This CDR3 reads CASSYSTGADNQPQHF. The CDR3 DNA reads as TGTGCCAGCAGTTACTCGACAGGGGCCGACAATCAGCCCCAGCATTTT.

This clone was recorded a few times. The rearrangement uses TRBV29-1 and TRBJ1-1; D remains unclear. The V gene's germline CDR1 is SQVTM and CDR2 ANQGSEA. Trimming removed 4 bases at V and 1 base at J, with 13 bases between. This CDR3 has 14 residues. This CDR3 reads CSVAYPGGNTEAFF. CDR3 DNA sequence: TGCAGCGTTGCGTACCCAGGCGGGAACACTGAAGCTTTCTTT.

This clone was seen at least ten times. This chain links TRBV27 with TRBJ1-5, with 7 bases aligning to TRBD1. Germline CDR1 and CDR2: MNHEY and SMNVEV (reference sequence). This CDR3 spans 14 amino acids. Losses at the gene ends were 6 bases for V and 8 bases for J; bases not matched to a gene: 10. CDR3 nucleotide sequence: TGTGCCAGCAGCCCGGACAGGACGGGAAAGCCCCAGCATTTT. Translating gives CASSPDRTGKPQHF.

A few counts support this clone. The chain has TRBV2 and TRBJ1-5, with D perhaps TRBD1 (5 bases). The CDR3 length is 14 residues. Germline V gives CDR1 SNHLY, CDR2 FYNNEI. V lost 4 bases, J lost 3 bases, and 10 bases lay in between. The CDR3 loop reads CASSVEGLNQPQHF. CDR3 DNA: TGTGCCAGCAGTGTAGAGGGACTCAATCAGCCCCAGCATTTT.

This clone was seen a few times. V is TRBV7-2 and J is TRBJ1-1; 8 bases fit TRBD1. Germline lookup yields CDR1 SGHTA and CDR2 FQGNSA. Trimming at V came to 5 bases and at J to 5 bases, leaving 7 bases not matched to a gene. The CDR3 contains 14 residues. CDR3 DNA sequence: TGTGCCAGCAGCCCCCGGACAGGGAGTACTGAAGCTTTCTTT. Translated, it gives CASSPRTGSTEAFF.

The gene calls are TRBV29-1 and TRBJ1-2; 7 positions match TRBD1. CDR3 length: 13 residues. The V gene's germline CDR1 is SQVTM and CDR2 ANQGSEA. V shed 0 bases, J shed 7 bases, and the junction held 5 bases outside the gene matches. CDR3 bases: TGCAGCGTTGAAGATCAAGGGGGCGCTGGCTACACCTTC. Protein: CSVEDQGGAGYTF.

The chain has TRBV2 and TRBJ2-7; TRBD2 matches 7 bases. Germline CDR1 SNHLY, CDR2 FYNNEI. J gave up 1 base and V 6 bases, and 3 bases lay outside the gene matches. The CDR3 extends over 13 amino acids. The CDR3 nucleotides are TGTGCCAGCAGCCTAGCGGAGTCCTACGAGCAGTACTTC. Encoded protein: CASSLAESYEQYF.

CDR3 coding DNA: TGTGCCAGCAGCGTAGTAGGGATTGAGCAGTTCTTC. Translating gives CASSVVGIEQFF. The chain carries TRBV9 and TRBJ2-1; D unclear. V lost 0 bases and J 9 bases, leaving 7 bases between the germline ends. The V gene's germline CDR1 is SGDLS and CDR2 YYNGEE. The CDR3 sequence is 12 residues long.

This chain uses TRBV11-2 with TRBJ2-3; a weak D match, TRBD1 (5 bases). This CDR3 is built from 14 residues. Germline CDR1 is SGHAT and CDR2 is FQNNGV. The V gene lost 3 bases and the J gene lost 1 base, with 8 bases spanning the gap. The CDR3, as DNA: TGTGCCAGCAGCTTCATGACAGGCACAGATACGCAGTATTTT. This codes for CASSFMTGTDTQYF.

J is TRBJ2-5 and V is TRBV7-6, with 7 bases lining up with TRBD2. The V gene's germline CDR1 is SGHVS and CDR2 FNYEAQ. Trimming took 5 bases from V and 2 from J; bases not matched to a gene: 8. The CDR3 covers 15 residues. The CDR3 loop reads CASSTRGGVQETQYF. The DNA of the CDR3 is TGTGCCAGCAGCACCCGCGGGGGAGTACAAGAGACCCAGTACTTC.

This clone has a handful of counts. V and J are TRBV29-1 and TRBJ1-2, with 9 bases that match TRBD1. This CDR3 has 13 amino acids. Germline loops: CDR1 SQVTM, CDR2 ANQGSEA. The V and J ends lost 6 bases and 7 bases, in that order; junction bases with no gene match: 9. This chain's CDR3 is CSVAGTGIAGYTF. In DNA form, the CDR3 reads TGCAGCGTCGCAGGGACAGGGATCGCTGGCTACACCTTC.

This chain joins TRBV7-2 and TRBJ2-3; D unresolved. Germline CDR1 and CDR2: SGHTA and FQGNSA. Trimming pared 2 bases from V and 0 bases from J, leaving 6 bases between. This CDR3 comprises 14 residues. CDR3 nucleotide sequence: TGTGCCAGCAGCTTATATCAAAGCACAGATACGCAGTATTTT. Amino acids: CASSLYQSTDTQYF. Together with reference TRBV7-2 and TRBJ2-3, the CDR3 gives the full variable domain: GAGVSQSPSNKVTEKGKDVELRCDPISGHTALYWYRQSLGQGLEFLIYFQGNSAPDKSGLPSDRFSAERTGGSVSTLTIQRTQQEDSAVYLCASSLYQSTDTQYFGPGTRLTVL.

The chain joins TRBV6-5 to TRBJ2-7; D not resolved. Germline values: CDR1 MNHEY, CDR2 SVGAGI. The CDR3 extends over 13 amino acids. Trimming took off 2 bases at V and 3 bases at J, with 8 bases between the two ends. CDR3 sequence (DNA): TGTGCCAGCAGTTACAGGTCCTTCTACGAGCAGTACTTC. This encodes CASSYRSFYEQYF.

V usage is TRBV5-1 and J usage is TRBJ1-1, with 10 nucleotides matching TRBD1. Germline CDR1 is SGHRS and CDR2 is YFSETQ. This CDR3 is built from 17 residues. Trimming at V came to 0 bases and at J to 4 bases, leaving 9 bases not matched to a gene. The CDR3 loop is CASSLAVTGGLATEAFF. The CDR3 coding sequence is TGCGCCAGCAGCTTGGCTGTGACAGGGGGCTTGGCCACTGAAGCTTTCTTT. Full variable domain (missing parts from reference TRBV5-1 and TRBJ1-1): KAGVTQTPRYLIKTRGQQVTLSCSPISGHRSVSWYQQTPGQGLQFLFEYFSETQRNKGNFPGRFSGRQFSNSRSEMNVSTLELGDSALYLCASSLAVTGGLATEAFFGQGTRLTVV.

This clone was counted between two and nine times. The chain is built from TRBV2 and TRBJ2-1, with D unresolved. The CDR3 spans 13 residues. CDR1 is SNHLY, CDR2 FYNNEI, per germline. Between the trimmed V and J ends, which lost 7 bases and 6 bases, there was a span of 13 bases. DNA of the CDR3: TGTGCCAGCATCAAGATCAGTCGCAATGAGCAGTTCTTC. Protein sequence: CASIKISRNEQFF.